A single T cell receptor beta chain is shown here with its context. Its antigen is undetermined. Each CDR3 protein gets one entry after TCRdb re-called the 5' RACE reads with MiXCR. The sample has hundreds of thousands of distinct CDR3 sequences; roughly a fifth are singletons. This sample was included in a study of T-cell memory formation after mild COVID-19. Study at large: Clusters were largely donor specific. Whole-study results and caveats: Pre-infection memory harbored some responding clones, suggesting cross-reactive memory joined. Mainly in CM and EM were contracting CD4+ clones; CD8+ were in EMRA. Proof of SARS-CoV-2 specificity was absent for the second-wave clones that crested on day 37.

Germline loops: CDR1 MGHRA, CDR2 YSYEKL. The length of the CDR3 is 16 residues. V lost 5 bases, J lost 4 bases, and 21 bases lay in between. This chain joins TRBV4-1 and TRBJ2-7; D may match TRBD1 or TRBD2 (7 bases each). The sample comprised PBMCs or a T cell subset sorted from them (not recorded which). This sequence originates from an adult woman who had mild COVID-19 (a few samples of this study predate the infection). Cell type and time point are not known. The CDR3 nucleotides read TGCGCCAGCAGCGCAGGGGGAGGGAGGGGTAGGTACGAGCAGTACTTC. Encoded protein: CASSAGGGRGRYEQYF.